A selection of T cell receptor beta chains follows, all from one sample in a study of blood T cell repertoires in COVID-19. Measured with immunoSEQ multiplex PCR; TCRdb has only the in-frame clones, and not every one. The table records hundreds of thousands of clones, roughly 80% of them present only once. Sequencing was done on a sample of peripheral blood. These receptors were obtained from a woman in her 70s with acute or convalescent COVID-19. Each CDR3 is given with its conserved first and last residue. The order of the fields is V gene, J gene, CDR3 protein.

v_call: TRBV6-6; j_call: TRBJ1-1; cdr3_aa: CASSYRSMNTEAFF
v_call: TRBV3-1/TRBV3-2; j_call: TRBJ1-1; cdr3_aa: CASSQDGLIMNTEAFF
v_call: TRBV20-1; j_call: TRBJ1-6; cdr3_aa: CSANNRVALHF
v_call: TRBV6-5; j_call: TRBJ1-6; cdr3_aa: CASKGDLSPLHF
v_call: TRBV19; j_call: TRBJ1-2; cdr3_aa: CASSIFGQGRLNYGYTF
v_call: TRBV19; j_call: TRBJ1-5; cdr3_aa: CASRDRVRSNQPQHF
v_call: TRBV11-1; j_call: TRBJ2-2; cdr3_aa: CASSAGYTGTGELFF
v_call: TRBV4-3; j_call: TRBJ2-3; cdr3_aa: CASSQGQGNTDTQYF
v_call: TRBV7-9; j_call: TRBJ2-1; cdr3_aa: CASSAGLAGAYNEQFF
v_call: TRBV19; j_call: TRBJ1-4; cdr3_aa: CASSSPGTGDEKLFF
v_call: TRBV9; j_call: TRBJ1-3; cdr3_aa: CASSAAGGSGNTIYF
v_call: TRBV18; j_call: TRBJ2-2; cdr3_aa: CASSPIMNTGELFF
v_call: TRBV5-4; j_call: TRBJ2-1; cdr3_aa: CASSLKKAGGPYNEQFF
v_call: TRBV7-2; j_call: TRBJ2-2; cdr3_aa: CASSPEETVTGELFF
v_call: TRBV18; j_call: TRBJ2-1; cdr3_aa: CASSQQGGHNEQFF
v_call: TRBV24-1; j_call: TRBJ1-5; cdr3_aa: CATSEQNQPQHF
v_call: TRBV4-3; j_call: TRBJ2-5; cdr3_aa: CASSQDRVGQETQYF
v_call: TRBV5-8; j_call: TRBJ1-3; cdr3_aa: CASRSTGGNTIYF
v_call: TRBV10-3; j_call: TRBJ1-1; cdr3_aa: CAISESSRGTEAFF
v_call: TRBV14; j_call: TRBJ2-7; cdr3_aa: CASSQAVEQYF
v_call: TRBV6-2/TRBV6-3; j_call: TRBJ2-7; cdr3_aa: CASSLAGGPREQYF
v_call: TRBV5-1; j_call: TRBJ2-2; cdr3_aa: CASSLRRGWGGELFF
v_call: TRBV24-1; j_call: TRBJ2-5; cdr3_aa: CATSEGGHETQYF
v_call: TRBV19; j_call: TRBJ2-3; cdr3_aa: CASSWGLAGGPGTDTQYF
v_call: TRBV19; j_call: TRBJ1-2; cdr3_aa: CASSLPRDRGDKRYGYTF
v_call: TRBV5-6; j_call: TRBJ1-1; cdr3_aa: CASVKGARDTEAFF
v_call: TRBV11-2; j_call: TRBJ1-1; cdr3_aa: CASSLTLNTEAFF
v_call: TRBV2; j_call: TRBJ1-1; cdr3_aa: CASSEVAGGAEAFF
v_call: TRBV27; j_call: TRBJ1-2; cdr3_aa: CASSFTGAYGYTF